This record concerns one T cell receptor (beta chain) sequence. Germline CDR1 and CDR2: SGHKS and YYEKEE (reference sequence). CDR3 length: 16 residues. Trimming took 4 bases from V and 3 from J; bases not matched to a gene: 7. The sample is drawn from a study of identifying expanded T cells in peripheral blood. Using immunoSEQ multiplex PCR, the repertoire was profiled, and TCRdb retains in-frame clones only, with some absent. The repertoire holds around 130,000 clones, 86% seen once, with around 8.2% in the top ten. V and J are TRBV5-5 and TRBJ1-6, with 7 positions matching TRBD1. This sequence originates from a person aged 18 to 70 in good health. The sample consisted of blood. The CDR3 loop reads CASSAPDRIYNSPLHF. In DNA form, the CDR3 reads TGTGCCAGCAGCGCCCCGGACAGGATCTATAATTCACCCCTCCACTTT.